This is a list of T cell receptor beta chains from one sample in a study of cytomegalovirus exposure and HLA in healthy donors. Measured with immunoSEQ multiplex PCR; TCRdb has only the in-frame clones, and not every one. Here the sample table reports roughly 140,000 clones. The material sequenced was PBMCs. All receptors come from a man in his forties in good health and CMV-seronegative. Both conserved end residues are part of each CDR3. D genes are given only for firm matches.

j_call	v_call	d_call	cdr3_nt	cdr3_aa
TRBJ1-5	TRBV4-1	TRBD1	TGCGCCAGCAGCCTAACCGTAACCAGGGGGAGCAATCAGCCCCAGCATTTT	CASSLTVTRGSNQPQHF
TRBJ1-2	TRBV28	.	TGTGCCAGCAGAATCCCCTGGAGCGAGAGAGAACATGGCTACACCTTC	CASRIPWSEREHGYTF
TRBJ2-5	TRBV6-6	.	TGTGCCAGCAAATCAGGGGATCAACTCAAGACCCAGTACTTC	CASKSGDQLKTQYF
TRBJ1-1	TRBV5-1	.	TGCGCCAGCAGCTTGATACTCTCCACTGAAGCTTTCTTT	CASSLILSTEAFF
TRBJ1-1	TRBV2	TRBD1	TGTGCCAGCAGGGACAGGATTTACGCTTTCTTT	CASRDRIYAFF
TRBJ2-2	TRBV7-3	.	TGTGCCAGCAGCTTACAGGGTTCTACCGGGGAGCTGTTTTTT	CASSLQGSTGELFF
TRBJ1-6	TRBV7-9	.	TGTGCCAGCAGCTTAAGGTCGGGAGATTCACCCCTCCACTTT	CASSLRSGDSPLHF
TRBJ1-1	TRBV19	.	TGTGCCAGTAGTATAGATCTATTAGGAGGGAGCACTGAAGCTTTCTTT	CASSIDLLGGSTEAFF
TRBJ1-1	TRBV14	TRBD1	TGTGCCAGCAGCCCGGGACAGGGGGCAACTGAAGCTTTCTTT	CASSPGQGATEAFF
TRBJ1-2	TRBV9	.	TGTGCCAGCAGTGACACCTTCTATGGCTACACCTTC	CASSDTFYGYTF
TRBJ2-5	TRBV4-1	.	TGCGCCAGCAGCCCGGCGGGCACTTTGTACCAAGAGACCCAGTACTTC	CASSPAGTLYQETQYF
TRBJ2-7	TRBV9	.	TGTGCCAGCAGCCGCGATCTGAGCTCCTACGAGCAGTACTTC	CASSRDLSSYEQYF
TRBJ1-5	TRBV4-1	.	TGCGCCAGCAGCCGCGCCCCGAATCAGCCCCAGCATTTT	CASSRAPNQPQHF
TRBJ2-3	TRBV5-1	.	TGCGCCAGCACCCGGGACTTCACAGATACGCAGTATTTT	CASTRDFTDTQYF